This entry lists 17 T cell receptor beta chains sequenced from one sample in a study of T cells in women clearing cervical HPV infection (dated by TCRdb to the late 2010s). The library was obtained by the immunoSEQ multiplex PCR assay. TCRdb took over this immuneACCESS table, retaining in-frame rearrangements with V and J assigned. Such tables are incomplete; in checked studies, under half of the missing clones stem from an unresolved V gene, and the remainder is unexplained. This sample's table has entries for some 23,000 clones. The ten largest make up under 10% of the sample. Sequenced input: blood buffy coat. Receptor source: a woman aged 18 to 75 with a cervical HPV16 infection that either progressed to CIN3+ or cleared (not recorded which).

This clone is called medium-sized based on its frequency. Coverage ceases 3 residues before the CDR3 finishes, and the germline J gene fills in the end. The chain couples TRBV5-6 to TRBJ2-6, with 8 bases identical to TRBD1. In germline, CDR1 is SGHDT, CDR2 YYEEEE. V gave up 5 bases and J gave up 2 bases; unmatched junction bases: 0. The CDR3 loop spans 14 amino acids. The CDR3 DNA, read in part, is TGTGCCAGCAGGGACAGGGCTGGGGCCAACGTC. Protein product: CASRDRAGANV. The full CDR3 protein is CASRDRAGANVLTF.

Concerning this clone itself: The read falls 3 residues short of the CDR3 end, and the missing part is taken from the germline J gene. The chain has TRBV9 and TRBJ2-7; TRBD2 matches 8 bases. V dropped 4 bases and J dropped 4; count of bases not matched to a gene: 13. The CDR3 spans 16 residues. Germline V lookup: CDR1 SGDLS, CDR2 YYNGEE. The DNA read from the CDR3 is TGTGCCAGCAGCCCTCGCCCGGAGCGGGGGAGGTACGAG. Residues: CASSPRPERGRYE. The complete CDR3 protein is CASSPRPERGRYEQYF.

The CDR3 sequence: CASSPTGKSQPQHF. The sequenced CDR3 bases are TGTGCCAGCAGCCCCACAGGTAAGAGTCAGCCC. The chain combines TRBV6-2 or TRBV6-3 with TRBJ1-5; a possible D gene is TRBD1 (5 bases). The read gets to within 3 residues of the CDR3 end, and the germline J gene fills in the rest. This CDR3 region has 14 residues. Germline loops: CDR1 MNHEY, CDR2 SVGEGT. With 6 bases removed from V and 6 bases from J, the gap between germline ends came to 15 bases.

Note on this clone: The read falls 3 residues short of the CDR3 end, and the missing part is taken from the germline J gene. The chain carries TRBV2 and TRBJ2-7; TRBD2 is a possible D gene (6 bases). Germline V gives CDR1 SNHLY, CDR2 FYNNEI. This CDR3 is built from 14 residues. The germline V and J ends were trimmed by 6 bases and 6 bases, with 18 bases remaining between them. The sequenced part of the CDR3 DNA is TGTGCCAGCAGCGTCCAGAGCGGAGGGATCGAG. This sequence encodes CASSVQSGGIE. The full CDR3 is CASSVQSGGIEQYF.

This clone shows up as medium-sized by frequency. The read stops 3 residues short of the end of the CDR3; the missing end is completed from the germline J gene. The rearrangement joins TRBV27 to TRBJ2-3; 10 nucleotides line up with TRBD2. CDR1 and CDR2 (germline): MNHEY, SMNVEV (reference sequence). The trim removed 6 bases at V and 4 bases at J, leaving 7 bases unmatched. The CDR3 consists of 15 residues. CDR3 region: CASRLIAGGADTQYF. The covered CDR3 bases are TGTGCCAGCAGATTGATAGCGGGGGGTGCAGATACG.

On this clone: The read terminates 3 residues ahead of where the CDR3 ends, so the germline J gene completes it. This chain uses TRBV20-1 with TRBJ2-1, with TRBD1 matching 12 bases. The CDR3 sequence is 16 residues long. The germline V gene has CDR1 DFQATT and CDR2 SNEGSKA (reference sequence). V was pared by 1 base and J by 4 bases, with 5 bases of the junction left unmatched. The covered CDR3 bases are TGCAGTGCTAGAGCTGGGACAGGGGGCGCGTACAATGAG. This sequence encodes CSARAGTGGAYNE. The full CDR3 protein is CSARAGTGGAYNEQFF.

In regard to this clone: The sequence runs out 3 residues before the end of the CDR3; the remainder is reconstructed from the germline J gene. The chain employs TRBV30 and TRBJ1-6; D is uncertain. V was pared by 3 bases and J by 6 bases, with 12 bases between. This CDR3 contains 14 residues. Looked up from germline, CDR1 is GTSNPN and CDR2 is SVGIG (reference sequence). The sequenced CDR3 bases are TGTGCCTGGAGCGGGGAAGGGCTTAATTCACCC. Translated, it gives CAWSGEGLNSP. The whole CDR3 sequence is CAWSGEGLNSPLHF.

On this clone itself: The read halts 3 residues ahead of the CDR3 end, with the missing end drawn from the germline J gene. The same CDR3 is also encoded by other DNA sequences in this sample. This chain links TRBV7-6 with TRBJ1-3; D perhaps matches TRBD1 (5 bases). The V gene lost 5 bases and the J gene lost 3 bases, with 14 bases spanning the gap. The CDR3 has 15 residues. The germline V gene encodes CDR1 SGHVS and CDR2 FNYEAQ. CDR3 bases read: TGTGCCAGCAGCCTACAGGCCCTGAGTGGAAACACC. It translates to CASSLQALSGNT. The full CDR3 protein is CASSLQALSGNTIYF.

Regarding this clone: The read gets to within 3 residues of the CDR3 end, and the germline J gene fills in the rest. The chain links TRBV20-1 to TRBJ2-4; a possible D gene is TRBD2 (5 bases). Germline CDR1 DFQATT, CDR2 SNEGSKA (reference sequence). This CDR3 has 13 amino acids. Trimming took off 1 base at V and 8 bases at J, with 12 bases between the two ends. CDR3 sequence reads: CSARVPAGDIQYF. The sequenced part of the CDR3 DNA is TGCAGTGCTAGAGTCCCTGCCGGGGACATT.

Details on this clone: The CDR3 goes on 3 residues after the read ends, and that part is filled in from the germline J gene. This chain connects TRBV29-1 to TRBJ1-4, with TRBD1 as a possible D gene (6 bases). V lost 4 bases, J lost 5 bases, and 11 bases lay in between. The V gene's germline CDR1 is SQVTM and CDR2 ANQGSEA. The CDR3 loop spans 13 amino acids. CDR3: CSVGTASNEKLFF. CDR3 DNA, as far as it was read: TGCAGCGTTGGGACAGCCTCGAATGAAAAA.

As regards this clone: From the germline J gene comes the end of the CDR3, since the read stops 3 residues before it. The chain carries TRBV19 and TRBJ2-5; 9 nucleotides line up with TRBD1. Germline CDR1 LNHDA, CDR2 SQIVND (reference sequence). V gave up 4 bases and J gave up 2 bases; unmatched junction bases: 8. The CDR3 is 16 amino acids. The covered CDR3 bases are TGTGCCAGTAGTAAGGGACAGGGAGGTCGACAAGAGACC. Its translation: CASSKGQGGRQET. From start to end, the CDR3 is CASSKGQGGRQETQYF.

About this clone itself: Read coverage stops 3 residues before the CDR3 terminus; the germline J gene supplies the remainder. The rearrangement joins TRBV12-3 or TRBV12-4 to TRBJ1-4; 10 bases are shared with TRBD1. The V gene end was trimmed by 5 bases and the J gene end by 4 bases; junction bases not matched to a gene: 1. The CDR3 totals 14 residues. The CDR3 is CASSRTGGNEKLFF. CDR3 bases read: TGTGCCAGCAGTCGGACAGGGGGTAATGAAAAA.

About this clone: Read coverage stops 3 residues before the CDR3 terminus; the germline J gene supplies the remainder. This sequence joins TRBV29-1 and TRBJ2-1; 14 bases fit TRBD2. The CDR3 runs 18 residues. The V gene's germline CDR1 is SQVTM and CDR2 ANQGSEA. The V gene end was trimmed by 0 bases and the J gene end by 8 bases; junction bases not matched to a gene: 12. This chain's CDR3 is CSVEDRTSGGRKLDEQFF. The CDR3 DNA, read in part, is TGCAGCGTTGAAGATCGGACTAGCGGGGGGCGCAAATTAGATGAG.

Points on this clone: The read finishes 3 residues shy of the CDR3 end, and the germline J gene is used to complete it. The J gene is TRBJ1-5, the V gene TRBV2, with D hard to call. The V gene lost 1 base and the J gene lost 5 bases, with 9 bases spanning the gap. CDR1 is SNHLY and CDR2 is FYNNEI in the germline V gene. The CDR3 is made up of 14 amino acids. CDR3 residues: CASSEGGRDQPQHF. CDR3 bases read: TGTGCCAGCAGTGAAGGTGGCCGTGATCAGCCC.

Comment on this clone: The read is 3 residues too short to cover the CDR3 end, so that end is filled in from the germline J gene. The chain couples TRBV5-1 to TRBJ2-3; 15 positions match TRBD2. The germline gives CDR1 SGHRS, CDR2 YFSETQ. The V segment lost 4 bases and the J segment 0 bases; nucleotides outside the gene matches: 3. This CDR3 is built from 17 residues. The CDR3 sequence is CASSAGLAGGSTDTQYF. CDR3 DNA (partial): TGCGCCAGCAGCGCGGGACTAGCGGGAGGTAGCACAGATACG.

As for this clone: The read halts 3 residues ahead of the CDR3 end, with the missing end drawn from the germline J gene. The chain has TRBV9 and TRBJ2-5; TRBD2 aligns across 7 bases. Trimming at V came to 4 bases and at J to 5 bases, leaving 11 bases not matched to a gene. The CDR3 is made up of 15 amino acids. Germline CDR1 and CDR2: SGDLS and YYNGEE. The part of the CDR3 DNA that was read is TGTGCCAGCAGCCCCCGGGCGGGGGAAGGTGAGACC. Its protein product is CASSPRAGEGET. The whole CDR3 protein is CASSPRAGEGETQYF.

As concerns this clone: The missing CDR3 end, 3 residues past where the read stops, is filled in from the germline J gene. V gene TRBV7-2 combines with J gene TRBJ2-7; D possibly corresponds to TRBD2 (5 bases). Germline CDR1 is SGHTA and CDR2 is FQGNSA. This CDR3 region has 13 residues. V was clipped by 4 bases and J by 2 bases, with 9 bases between them. Incomplete CDR3 DNA: TGTGCCAGCAGCTCGGGGTACGCCTACGAG. It translates to CASSSGYAYE. The CDR3, in full, reads CASSSGYAYEQYF.